This T cell receptor beta chain was found in a study of blood T cells in healthy people across ages. Study findings and constraints: It was the long-lived donors that had more naive CD4+ cells and higher diversity than aged donors.

The individuals who served as donors were healthy Caucasians living in Russia, aged about 6 to 100. This clonotype was counted only a few times. Its antigen is undetermined. A J-beta primer mix and a sample-barcoded 5' primer were used in a second PCR of about 7 to 11 cycles. TCRdb passed the 5' RACE reads through MiXCR, listing each CDR3 protein once. The data show 1.5 million to 1.8 million distinct CDR3 sequences, about 42% seen once. Trimming at V came to 4 bases and at J to 5 bases, leaving 11 bases not matched to a gene. Germline lookup yields CDR1 SEHNR and CDR2 FQNEAQ (reference sequence). CDR3 length: 17 residues.

Sequenced: blood. This TCR derives from a woman under 30 in good health. This sequence joins TRBV7-9 and TRBJ2-1, with 10 bases that match TRBD2. The CDR3 loop reads CASSSSPSGRTNNEQFF. DNA of the CDR3: TGTGCCAGCAGCTCAAGTCCTAGCGGGAGAACTAACAATGAGCAGTTCTTC. Using reference TRBV7-9 and TRBJ2-1 for the parts outside the CDR3, the full variable domain is DTGVSQNPRHKITKRGQNVTFRCDPISEHNRLYWYRQTLGQGPEFLTYFQNEAQLEKSRLLSDRFSAERPKGSFSTLEIQRTEQGDSAMYLCASSSSPSGRTNNEQFFGPGTRLTVL.